These 17 T cell receptor beta chains were all obtained from the same sample, sequenced in a study of T cell responses to AZD1222 COVID-19 vaccine. The method was immunoSEQ multiplex PCR; TCRdb's version includes in-frame clones alone and lacks a portion of them. The sample includes about 100,000 clones, just under 90% seen only once; the top ten take approximately 16%. Sequenced material: peripheral blood, taken on day 0 of AZD1222 vaccination. These receptors were obtained from an adult in good health.

This clone was observed once. The chain is built from TRBV5-1 and TRBJ2-1; 9 bases map to TRBD1. V was pared by 4 bases and J by 4 bases, with 9 bases of the junction left unmatched. In germline, CDR1 is SGHRS, CDR2 YFSETQ. This CDR3 is built from 16 residues. The CDR3 is CASSREMTGGYNEQFF. CDR3 in DNA: TGCGCCAGCAGCCGGGAAATGACAGGGGGGTACAATGAGCAGTTCTTC.

The rearrangement links TRBV11-3 to TRBJ2-1; TRBD2 aligns across 13 bases. The CDR3 spans 16 residues. Germline CDR1 SGHNT, CDR2 YENEEA. With V trimmed by 4 bases and J by 8 bases, 8 bases remained unmatched. CDR3 bases: TGTGCCAGCAGCTCACCTAAGACTAGCGGGGGGCATGAGCAGTTCTTC. Its protein is CASSSPKTSGGHEQFF. The complete variable domain, with remaining parts taken from reference TRBV11-3 and TRBJ2-1, reads EAGVVQSPRYKIIEKKQPVAFWCNPISGHNTLYWYLQNLGQGPELLIRYENEEAVDDSQLPKDRFSAERLKGVDSTLKIQPAELGDSAVYLCASSSPKTSGGHEQFFGPGTRLTVL.

The chain has TRBV30 and TRBJ1-6; a possible D gene is TRBD1 (5 bases). This CDR3 has 13 amino acids. CDR1 GTSNPN and CDR2 SVGIG come from the germline V gene (reference sequence). V was trimmed by 5 bases and J by 5 bases, leaving 10 bases between them. CDR3 DNA: TGTGCCTGGGGGACTGGAAATAATTCACCCCTCCACTTT. Residues: CAWGTGNNSPLHF. The complete variable domain, with remaining parts taken from reference TRBV30 and TRBJ1-6, reads SQTIHQWPATLVQPVGSPLSLECTVEGTSNPNLYWYRQAAGRGLQLLFYSVGIGQISSEVPQNLSASRPQDRQFILSSKKLLLSDSGFYLCAWGTGNNSPLHFGNGTRLTVT.

This chain links TRBV3-1 (or the pseudogene TRBV3-2) with TRBJ1-2; 8 bases map to TRBD1. There are 13 residues in the CDR3. Germline trimming cut 3 bases from V and 4 bases from J; bases unmatched to any gene: 1. Per the germline V gene, CDR1 is LGHDT and CDR2 is YNNKEL (reference sequence). CDR3 nucleotides: TGTGCCAGCAGCCACGACAGGGGCTATGGCTACACCTTC. Translating it yields CASSHDRGYGYTF.

CDR3 in amino acids: CASSWGRNTEAFF. DNA of the CDR3: TGTGCCAGCAGCTGGGGGAGGAACACTGAAGCTTTCTTT. This chain connects TRBV7-8 to TRBJ1-1; possibly TRBD1 for D (5 bases). The CDR3 length is 13 residues. Germline CDR1 is SGHVS and CDR2 is FQNEAQ. V gave up 4 bases and J gave up 1 base, with 7 bases separating them. Together with reference TRBV7-8 and TRBJ1-1, the CDR3 gives the full variable domain: GAGVSQSPRYKVAKRGQDVALRCDPISGHVSLFWYQQALGQGPEFLTYFQNEAQLDKSGLPSDRFFAERPEGSVSTLKIQRTQQEDSAVYLCASSWGRNTEAFFGQGTRLTVV.

The chain is built from TRBV3-1 (or the pseudogene TRBV3-2) and TRBJ1-1; D gene unclear. From germline, CDR1 is LGHDT and CDR2 YNNKEL (reference sequence). Trimming removed 2 bases from V and 1 base from J, with 2 bases in between. The CDR3 runs 12 residues. CDR3 sequence reads: CASSQSNTEAFF. CDR3 DNA sequence: TGTGCCAGCAGCCAATCGAACACTGAAGCTTTCTTT.

The J gene is TRBJ1-2, the V gene TRBV20-1, with D possibly TRBD1 on 6 matching bases. V was clipped by 3 bases and J by 8 bases, with 13 bases between them. The CDR3 runs 12 residues. Germline CDR1 and CDR2: DFQATT and SNEGSKA (reference sequence). CDR3 sequence: CSASWGARGYTF. The CDR3 DNA sequence: TGCAGTGCTAGTTGGGGGGCGCGCGGCTACACCTTC.

V and J are TRBV29-1 and TRBJ1-2; D remains ambiguous. In germline, CDR1 is SQVTM, CDR2 ANQGSEA. Trimming removed 6 bases from V and 8 bases from J, with 16 bases in between. CDR3 length: 12 residues. The CDR3 region is CSVLAGFDGYTF. CDR3 in DNA: TGCAGCGTCCTAGCGGGCTTCGACGGCTACACCTTC. Based on the CDR3 plus reference TRBV29-1 and TRBJ1-2, the full variable domain is SAVISQKPSRDICQRGTSLTIQCQVDSQVTMMFWYRQQPGQSLTLIATANQGSEATYESGFVIDKFPISRPNLTFSTLTVSNMSPEDSSIYLCSVLAGFDGYTFGSGTRLTVV.

The chain employs TRBV19 and TRBJ1-1, with 7 nucleotides matching TRBD1. CDR1 LNHDA and CDR2 SQIVND come from the germline V gene (reference sequence). The trim removed 6 bases at V and 0 bases at J, leaving 4 bases unmatched. The CDR3 totals 14 residues. As DNA, the CDR3 is TGTGCCAGTAGAAACGGACAGGTGAACACTGAAGCTTTCTTT. Its translation is CASRNGQVNTEAFF.

J is TRBJ2-7 and V is TRBV29-1, with TRBD1 as a possible D gene (5 bases). V lost 1 base to trimming and J lost 1 base, with 5 bases between them. Germline CDR1 is SQVTM and CDR2 is ANQGSEA. The CDR3 is 12 residues long. The DNA of the CDR3 is TGCAGCGTTGAAGGGACATCCTACGAGCAGTACTTC. Its protein is CSVEGTSYEQYF.

The gene calls are TRBV6-5 and TRBJ1-2; TRBD1 agrees at 9 bases. Germline CDR1 MNHEY, CDR2 SVGAGI. V lost 5 bases to trimming and J lost 4 bases; unmatched junction nucleotides: 5. The CDR3 is 14 residues long. CDR3 nucleotides: TGTGCCAGCAGTCCGACGACAGGGGGCTATGGCTACACCTTC. Translated: CASSPTTGGYGYTF.

The genes are TRBV2 and TRBJ1-1; D not certain. Germline V lookup: CDR1 SNHLY, CDR2 FYNNEI. Trimming left V 6 bases short and J 4 bases short, with 15 bases between. The CDR3 extends over 14 amino acids. CDR3 residues: CASRPRGIGTEAFF. The CDR3 DNA sequence: TGTGCCAGCAGACCCAGAGGGATCGGCACTGAAGCTTTCTTT.

This clone has more than one count but fewer than ten. The rearrangement uses TRBV5-4 and TRBJ2-7; D gene ambiguous. Germline V lookup: CDR1 SGHNT, CDR2 YYREEE (reference sequence). V was trimmed by 4 bases and J by 1 base, leaving 12 bases between them. This CDR3 region has 14 residues. The CDR3 sequence is CASSPARRSYEQYF. CDR3 DNA sequence: TGTGCCAGCAGCCCCGCTCGCCGTTCCTACGAGCAGTACTTC.

The chain carries TRBV6-5 and TRBJ1-1; D ambiguous. There are 11 residues in the CDR3. Trimming left V 1 base short and J 8 bases short, with 5 bases between. Germline V gene sequence: CDR1 MNHEY, CDR2 SVGAGI. The CDR3 sequence is CASSYLNEAFF. The DNA of the CDR3 is TGTGCCAGCAGTTACTTGAACGAAGCTTTCTTT.

This chain links TRBV4-1 with TRBJ2-3; D is unclear. Trimming shortened V by 0 bases and J by 2 bases, and 12 bases separated the two germline ends. CDR1 and CDR2 (germline): MGHRA, YSYEKL. This CDR3 region has 16 residues. The CDR3 spells CASSQEWLRPTDTQYF. CDR3 nucleotides: TGCGCCAGCAGCCAAGAGTGGCTGCGTCCCACAGATACGCAGTATTTT.

The J gene is TRBJ1-1, the V gene TRBV6-5; tentatively, D is TRBD1 (5 bases). Germline CDR1 reads MNHEY; CDR2 reads SVGAGI. Trimming took 7 bases from V and 1 from J, leaving 7 bases between them. The CDR3 length is 12 residues. The CDR3 DNA follows: TGTGCCAGCACCACAGGGAACACTGAAGCTTTCTTT. Translation: CASTTGNTEAFF.

The chain uses TRBV5-6 and TRBJ2-2; D is perhaps TRBD1 (6 bases). The length of the CDR3 is 14 residues. V shed 2 bases and J shed 7 bases, with 12 bases lying between them. Germline V gene sequence: CDR1 SGHDT, CDR2 YYEEEE. Here the CDR3 reads CASSFRGSDGELFF. DNA of the CDR3: TGTGCCAGCAGCTTTAGGGGGAGCGACGGGGAGCTGTTTTTT. Supplemented by reference TRBV5-6 and TRBJ2-2, the full variable domain reads DAGVTQSPTHLIKTRGQQVTLRCSPKSGHDTVSWYQQALGQGPQFIFQYYEEEERQRGNFPDRFSGHQFPNYSSELNVNALLLGDSALYLCASSFRGSDGELFFGEGSRLTVL.